The rows below give T cell receptor beta chains drawn from one sample of a study of T-cell reconstitution after alpha-beta-depleted transplantation in children. Each CDR3 protein gets one entry after TCRdb re-called the PCR reads with MiXCR. The sample includes about 600,000 distinct CDR3 sequences, 23% of them seen just once. The sequencing used PBMCs, mostly from graft donor cells, collected 360 days after TCRalphabeta/CD19-depleted stem cell transplant. The receptors were sampled from a boy under two years old who had a stem cell transplant for acute myeloid leukemia, so the T cells may come from the graft donor. Each CDR3 is given with its conserved first and last residue. The D gene is left open where the match is weak. Clone size is stated in some rows and not others, as once, few, many or a class when expanded.

d_gene	v_gene	len	abundance	j_gene	CDR3aa	CDR3nt
.	TRBV5-1	15	.	TRBJ1-1	CASSLEIQGYTEAFF	TGCGCCAGCAGCTTGGAGATTCAGGGGTACACTGAAGCTTTCTTT
TRBD1	TRBV5-8	14	.	TRBJ1-1	CASSQRQGRTEAFF	TGTGCCAGCAGCCAACGACAGGGGCGCACTGAAGCTTTCTTT
TRBD1	TRBV20-1	14	few	TRBJ1-1	CSARGQGRDTEAFF	TGCAGTGCTCGGGGACAGGGGAGAGACACTGAAGCTTTCTTT
.	TRBV6-5	14	.	TRBJ2-5	CASSYSMLQETQYF	TGTGCCAGCAGTTACTCGATGCTTCAAGAGACCCAGTACTTC
.	TRBV28	17	.	TRBJ2-3	CASSFLPGVGATDTQYF	TGTGCCAGCAGTTTTTTGCCGGGAGTGGGTGCGACAGATACGCAGTATTTT
.	TRBV4-3	16	.	TRBJ2-1	CASSQGSGVIGNEQFF	TGCGCCAGCAGCCAGGGTAGCGGCGTTATCGGAAATGAGCAGTTCTTC
.	TRBV9	17	.	TRBJ2-1	CASSDVGGPNNYNEQFF	TGTGCCAGCAGCGATGTCGGGGGCCCAAACAACTACAATGAGCAGTTCTTC
TRBD1	TRBV18	16	many	TRBJ2-7	CASSPPRGQGSYEQYF	TGTGCCAGCTCACCACCAAGGGGGCAGGGCTCCTACGAGCAGTACTTC
.	TRBV1	14	few	TRBJ2-1	CTSSRRGYYNEQFF	TGCACCAGCAGCCGGCGGGGGTATTACAATGAGCAGTTCTTC
TRBD1	TRBV18	16	.	TRBJ2-5	CASSPLSGTGGETQYF	TGTGCCAGCTCACCACTATCCGGGACAGGAGGAGAGACCCAGTACTTC